The 25 T cell receptor beta chains below were found in one sample sequenced in a study of blood T cell repertoires in COVID-19. The table came from immunoSEQ multiplex PCR; TCRdb's copy has only in-frame clones and leaves some out. The table includes 200,000 to 250,000 clones, roughly nine tenths detected once. The sample was PBMCs or T cells enriched from blood (not recorded which). The receptors derive from a woman in her thirties who had recovered from COVID-19.

This sequence joins TRBV5-1 and TRBJ1-5; D possibly corresponds to TRBD1 (6 bases). Germline V gene data show CDR1 as SGHRS and CDR2 as YFSETQ. Trimming removed 0 bases at V and 1 base at J, with 8 bases between. The CDR3 extends over 15 amino acids. The CDR3 DNA is TGCGCCAGCAGCTTGGAAGGGGGAAGCAATCAGCCCCAGCATTTT. It translates to CASSLEGGSNQPQHF.

The V and J genes are TRBV7-9 and TRBJ1-3; D unresolved. V lost 4 bases to trimming and J lost 0 bases, with 10 bases between them. Per the germline V gene, CDR1 is SEHNR and CDR2 is FQNEAQ (reference sequence). This CDR3 comprises 15 residues. The CDR3 coding sequence is TGTGCCAGCAGCTCAGGTACGAGCTCTGGAAACACCATATATTTT. Translating it yields CASSSGTSSGNTIYF. Based on the CDR3 plus reference TRBV7-9 and TRBJ1-3, the full variable domain is DTGVSQNPRHKITKRGQNVTFRCDPISEHNRLYWYRQTLGQGPEFLTYFQNEAQLEKSRLLSDRFSAERPKGSFSTLEIQRTEQGDSAMYLCASSSGTSSGNTIYFGEGSWLTVV.

This clone was counted a few times. The rearrangement joins TRBV27 to TRBJ1-2; D is unresolved. The length of the CDR3 is 13 residues. CDR1 MNHEY and CDR2 SMNVEV come from the germline V gene (reference sequence). Trimming removed 6 bases at V and 2 bases at J, with 10 bases between. Here the CDR3 DNA reads TGTGCCAGCAGACCCAGGAAGAACTATGGCTACACCTTC. This encodes CASRPRKNYGYTF.

The chain combines TRBV29-1 with TRBJ2-1; a weak D match, TRBD1 (5 bases). Germline CDR1 is SQVTM and CDR2 is ANQGSEA. The V gene lost 4 bases and the J gene lost 0 bases, with 7 bases spanning the gap. The CDR3 is 13 amino acids. The CDR3 DNA sequence: TGCAGCGTTGGGGGCGGCTCCTACAATGAGCAGTTCTTC. It translates to CSVGGGSYNEQFF.

The rearrangement joins TRBV5-5 to TRBJ2-3; D is uncertain. The CDR3 runs to 15 residues. The ends were cut back, 0 bases at V and 6 bases at J, with 14 bases in the middle. Per germline, CDR1 SGHKS and CDR2 YYEKEE (reference sequence). The CDR3 DNA is TGTGCCAGCAGCTTGGGGTCCTTGGCCTCGGATACGCAGTATTTT. This codes for CASSLGSLASDTQYF.

The rearrangement joins TRBV7-6 to TRBJ2-5, with D tentatively TRBD2 (5 bases). The CDR3 loop spans 15 amino acids. Trimming took 1 base from V and 5 from J, leaving 14 bases between them. Germline V CDR1 and CDR2: SGHVS, FNYEAQ. CDR3 sequence (DNA): TGTGCCAGCAGCTTAGTGGCTCCCTGGGAGGAGACCCAGTACTTC. Amino acids: CASSLVAPWEETQYF.

The V call is TRBV7-9, the J call TRBJ1-6; 11 nucleotides match TRBD1. The trim removed 6 bases at V and 9 bases at J, leaving 4 bases unmatched. The CDR3 has 14 amino acids. CDR1 and CDR2 from the germline V gene are SEHNR and FQNEAQ (reference sequence). The CDR3 reads CASSSGTGGSPLHF. CDR3 sequence (DNA): TGTGCCAGCAGTTCCGGGACAGGGGGTTCACCCCTCCACTTT.

The CDR3 sequence is CASSEGTSREQYF. The CDR3 DNA reads TGTGCCAGCAGCGAGGGGACAAGTAGGGAGCAGTACTTC. The chain employs TRBV9 and TRBJ2-7; D is perhaps TRBD1 (6 bases). In germline, CDR1 is SGDLS, CDR2 YYNGEE. The CDR3 spans 13 residues. Trimming left V 3 bases short and J 7 bases short, with 14 bases between.

This chain links TRBV19 with TRBJ1-3; maybe TRBD1 (6 bases). The germline V and J ends were trimmed by 10 bases and 0 bases, with 13 bases remaining between them. This CDR3 comprises 14 residues. Germline-derived CDR1 and CDR2 are LNHDA and SQIVND (reference sequence). In DNA, the CDR3 is TGTGCCACAACAACAGGGAGCTCTGGAAACACCATATATTTT. The encoded protein is CATTTGSSGNTIYF.

This chain joins TRBV7-2 and TRBJ2-1; D might be TRBD2 (6 bases). The CDR3 is 17 amino acids. Germline CDR1 SGHTA, CDR2 FQGNSA. Trimming left V 1 base short and J 7 bases short, with 20 bases between. The CDR3 DNA sequence: TGTGCCAGCAGCTTAGTTGTGAGCGGGTCCTATGGGAATGAGCAGTTCTTC. Its translation is CASSLVVSGSYGNEQFF.

J is TRBJ1-2 and V is TRBV6-5; TRBD1 matches at 7 bases. This CDR3 comprises 14 residues. V trimming: 2 bases; J trimming: 4 bases; junction bases outside the gene matches: 4. Germline V gene data show CDR1 as MNHEY and CDR2 as SVGAGI. In DNA form, the CDR3 reads TGTGCCAGCAGTTACCAGGGGGGCGGCTATGGCTACACCTTC. This gives the protein CASSYQGGGYGYTF.

With regard to this clone: Additional DNA sequences in this sample encode the identical CDR3. The gene calls are TRBV9 and TRBJ1-3; no definite D call. Germline-derived CDR1 and CDR2 are SGDLS and YYNGEE. This CDR3 comprises 13 residues. V shed 0 bases and J shed 3 bases, with 4 bases lying between them. DNA of the CDR3: TGTGCCAGCAGCGTAGATCTTGGAAACACCATATATTTT. Its translation is CASSVDLGNTIYF.

The chain has TRBV19 and TRBJ2-3; the match to TRBD2 covers 11 bases. Germline CDR1 LNHDA, CDR2 SQIVND (reference sequence). V lost 1 base, J lost 6 bases, and 6 bases stayed unmatched. This CDR3 contains 16 residues. The CDR3 DNA reads TGTGCCAGTAGTATAGTAGCGGGGGGGCCGATGGATACGCAGTATTTT. It encodes CASSIVAGGPMDTQYF. Variable domain in full (rest from reference TRBV19 and TRBJ2-3): DGGITQSPKYLFRKEGQNVTLSCEQNLNHDAMYWYRQDPGQGLRLIYYSQIVNDFQKGDIAEGYSVSREKKESFPLTVTSAQKNPTAFYLCASSIVAGGPMDTQYFGPGTRLTVL.

This clone was seen more than once but under ten times. The chain uses TRBV5-1 and TRBJ2-5, with a tentative D call TRBD1 (6 bases). CDR3 size: 15 residues. CDR1 SGHRS and CDR2 YFSETQ come from the germline V gene. Trimming removed 0 bases from V and 4 bases from J, with 13 bases in between. CDR3 residues: CASSLGVVTGETQYF. As DNA, the CDR3 is TGCGCCAGCAGCTTGGGGGTGGTGACAGGAGAGACCCAGTACTTC.

This clone was picked up a small number of times. This chain links TRBV19 with TRBJ1-4; TRBD1 matches at 9 bases. The CDR3 spans 14 residues. Germline V lookup: CDR1 LNHDA, CDR2 SQIVND (reference sequence). With 6 bases clipped from V and 3 bases from J, the junction kept 2 bases outside the gene matches. The CDR3 region is CASSDRGANEKLFF. The CDR3 coding sequence is TGTGCCAGTAGCGACAGGGGGGCTAATGAAAAACTGTTTTTT.

V usage is TRBV13 and J usage is TRBJ1-4; D perhaps matches TRBD1 (6 bases). This CDR3 comprises 12 residues. Germline V gene lookup returns CDR1 PRHDT and CDR2 FYEKMQ (reference sequence). The V end was cut by 0 bases, the J end by 11 bases, with 7 bases between. CDR3 residues: CASSLGRGKLFF. The CDR3 nucleotides are TGTGCCAGCAGCTTAGGTAGGGGGAAACTGTTTTTT.

This clone was seen more than once but under ten times. The chain carries TRBV15 and TRBJ2-1; no reliable D call. V shed 0 bases and J shed 4 bases, with 10 bases lying between them. Germline CDR1 reads LNHNV; CDR2 reads YYDKDF (reference sequence). The CDR3 runs to 15 residues. CDR3 coding DNA: TGTGCCACCAGCAGAGATTTACTACCGTACAATGAGCAGTTCTTC. Translating it yields CATSRDLLPYNEQFF.

This chain joins TRBV18 and TRBJ1-1; tentative D call: TRBD1 (6 bases). The germline V gene has CDR1 KGHSH and CDR2 LQKENI. V was trimmed by 0 bases and J by 6 bases, leaving 14 bases between them. The CDR3 covers 15 residues. This CDR3 is CASSPPPTGWPEAFF. Written as DNA, the CDR3 is TGTGCCAGCTCACCACCCCCGACAGGTTGGCCTGAAGCTTTCTTT.

The rearrangement joins TRBV19 to TRBJ1-2; D not certain. V shed 5 bases and J shed 0 bases, with 16 bases lying between them. The length of the CDR3 is 16 residues. Germline CDR1 LNHDA, CDR2 SQIVND (reference sequence). For the CDR3, the DNA is TGTGCCAGTAGTGGAGGCGCAAATACAGCTAACTATGGCTACACCTTC. Amino acids: CASSGGANTANYGYTF.

This clone was recorded only once. V gene TRBV7-3 combines with J gene TRBJ2-1; perhaps TRBD2 as D (6 bases). CDR3 length: 14 amino acids. Trimming took 6 bases from V and 8 from J, leaving 17 bases between them. CDR1 and CDR2 (germline): SGHTA, FQGTGA. The CDR3 sequence is CASRVSRGGDEQFF. CDR3 in DNA: TGTGCCAGCAGGGTCTCTAGGGGAGGAGATGAGCAGTTCTTC.

This clone is a singleton in its sample. CDR3 bases: TGTGCCAGCAGCAAAAAGGAAGGGGTTCGGTCCTCCTACGAGCAGTACTTC. Translation: CASSKKEGVRSSYEQYF. The rearrangement joins TRBV21-1 to TRBJ2-7; no check of the table's D call, TRBD1, against the DNA was made. TRBV21-1 is reported as a pseudogene. This CDR3 has 17 residues.

The rearrangement joins TRBV6-5 to TRBJ1-3; a weak D match, TRBD1 (5 bases). V gave up 8 bases and J gave up 0 bases, with 11 bases separating them. This CDR3 is 14 amino acids long. The V gene's germline CDR1 is MNHEY and CDR2 SVGAGI. CDR3 DNA sequence: TGTGCCAGCGGGGACTCAAGCTCTGGAAACACCATATATTTT. It codes for CASGDSSSGNTIYF.

The table lists this clone with a count of one. The V call is TRBV5-1, the J call TRBJ2-1; D remains ambiguous. Germline V lookup: CDR1 SGHRS, CDR2 YFSETQ. The CDR3 runs to 15 residues. The V gene lost 0 bases and the J gene lost 0 bases, with 7 bases spanning the gap. CDR3 region: CASSLGGTSYNEQFF. The CDR3 DNA is TGCGCCAGCAGCTTGGGCGGAACCTCCTACAATGAGCAGTTCTTC.

The V call is TRBV19, the J call TRBJ2-5; D is unclear. The V gene's germline CDR1 is LNHDA and CDR2 SQIVND (reference sequence). V lost 3 bases and J lost 4, with 18 bases in between. The CDR3 sequence is 16 residues long. DNA of the CDR3: TGTGCCAGTAGTATTATTGGCGGTTCCACGGGAGAGACCCAGTACTTC. This sequence encodes CASSIIGGSTGETQYF.

This chain uses TRBV10-3 with TRBJ1-1; no reliable D call. With 4 bases removed from V and 0 bases from J, the gap between germline ends came to 6 bases. The germline gives CDR1 ENHRY, CDR2 SYGVKD. This CDR3 contains 13 residues. For the CDR3, the DNA is TGTGCCATCAGTGGGCTAGTGAACACTGAAGCTTTCTTT. It codes for CAISGLVNTEAFF.